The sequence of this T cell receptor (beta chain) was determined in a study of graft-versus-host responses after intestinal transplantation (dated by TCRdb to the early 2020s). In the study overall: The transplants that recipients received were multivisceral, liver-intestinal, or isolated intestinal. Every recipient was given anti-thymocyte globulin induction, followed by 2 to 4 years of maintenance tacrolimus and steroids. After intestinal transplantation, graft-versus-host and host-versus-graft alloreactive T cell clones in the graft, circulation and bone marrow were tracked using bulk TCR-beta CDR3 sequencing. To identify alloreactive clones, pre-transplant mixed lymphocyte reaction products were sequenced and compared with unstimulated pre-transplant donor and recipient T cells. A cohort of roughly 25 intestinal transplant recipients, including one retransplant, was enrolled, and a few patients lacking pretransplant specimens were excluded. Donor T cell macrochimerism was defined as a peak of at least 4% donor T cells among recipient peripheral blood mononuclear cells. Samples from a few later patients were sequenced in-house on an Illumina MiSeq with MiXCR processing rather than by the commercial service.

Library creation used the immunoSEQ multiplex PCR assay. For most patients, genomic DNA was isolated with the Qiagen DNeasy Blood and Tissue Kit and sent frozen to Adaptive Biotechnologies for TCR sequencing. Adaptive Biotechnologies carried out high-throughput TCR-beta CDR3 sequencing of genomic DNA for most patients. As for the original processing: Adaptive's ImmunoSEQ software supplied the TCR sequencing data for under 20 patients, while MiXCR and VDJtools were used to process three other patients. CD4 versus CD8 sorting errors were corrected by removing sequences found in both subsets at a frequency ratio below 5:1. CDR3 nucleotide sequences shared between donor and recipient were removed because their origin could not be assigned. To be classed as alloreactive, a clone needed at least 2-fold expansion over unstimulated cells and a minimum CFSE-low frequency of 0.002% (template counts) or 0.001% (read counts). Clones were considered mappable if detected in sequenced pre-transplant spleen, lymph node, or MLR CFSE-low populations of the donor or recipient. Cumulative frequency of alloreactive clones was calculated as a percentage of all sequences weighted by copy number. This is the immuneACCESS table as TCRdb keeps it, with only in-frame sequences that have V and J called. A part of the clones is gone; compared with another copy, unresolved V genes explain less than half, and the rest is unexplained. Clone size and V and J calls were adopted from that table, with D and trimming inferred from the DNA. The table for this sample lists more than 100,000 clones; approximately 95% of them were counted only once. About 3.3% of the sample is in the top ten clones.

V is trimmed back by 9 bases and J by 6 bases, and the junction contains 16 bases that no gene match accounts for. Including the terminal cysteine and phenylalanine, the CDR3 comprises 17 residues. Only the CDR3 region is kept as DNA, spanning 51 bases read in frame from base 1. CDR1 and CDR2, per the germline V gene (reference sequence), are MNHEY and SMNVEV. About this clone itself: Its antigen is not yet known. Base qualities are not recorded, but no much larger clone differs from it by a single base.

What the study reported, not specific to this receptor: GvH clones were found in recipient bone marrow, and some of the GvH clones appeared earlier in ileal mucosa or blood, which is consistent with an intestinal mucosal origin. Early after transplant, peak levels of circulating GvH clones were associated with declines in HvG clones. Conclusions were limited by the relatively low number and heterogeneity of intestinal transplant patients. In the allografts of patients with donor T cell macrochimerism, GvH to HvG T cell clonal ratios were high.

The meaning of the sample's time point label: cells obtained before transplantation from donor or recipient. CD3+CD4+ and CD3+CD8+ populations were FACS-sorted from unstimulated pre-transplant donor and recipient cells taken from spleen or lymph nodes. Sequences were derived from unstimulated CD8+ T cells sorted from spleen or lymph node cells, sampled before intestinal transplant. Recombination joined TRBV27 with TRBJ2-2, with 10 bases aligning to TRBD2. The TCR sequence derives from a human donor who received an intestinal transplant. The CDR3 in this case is CASRTTSGTSVPGELFF. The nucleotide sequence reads TGTGCCAGTAGGACCACCTCCGGGACTAGCGTTCCCGGGGAGCTGTTTTTT.